Sequencing of this T cell receptor (beta chain) was carried out in a study of T cell responses to AZD1222 COVID-19 vaccine (TCRdb year 2021). Turning to the overall study: Because spike-specific TCR depth and breadth did not differ between the two schedules, AZD1222 recipients who got a second dose at roughly 4 weeks were pooled with those who got a second dose at roughly 12 weeks. TCR sequencing covered some 250 trial participants: about 210 given two doses of AZD1222 and 26 given two doses of MenACWY control vaccine. Trial participants were enrolled into age subgroups of 18-55, 56-69 and 70-plus years, which contained roughly 140, 27 and 60 TCR-sequenced participants, respectively. The research as a whole found: Because no day 14 peak-response samples were available, repertoires were characterized only after the peak T cell response. After two AZD1222 doses, spike-specific TCR breadth and depth were significantly higher than at day 0 and than in MenACWY recipients. Vaccine-associated CD4 TCRs spanned the whole spike protein, with dominant responses in regions 160-218 and 743-854. Most participants were white British and females outnumbered males, and the authors suggested that clonal diversity may have been underestimated. Conclusions about previously exposed vaccinees are limited, since just five to seven AZD1222 recipients were seropositive for SARS-CoV-2 at baseline. In the small 56-69-year group, the increase in depth fell short of significance, most likely because of low power. Reportedly, close to half of the unique spike-specific TCRs recognized epitopes lying outside the regions that are mutated in the B.1.351 and B.1.1.7 variants.

This specimen's time point label, per the study, means: baseline before first vaccination. The vaccinee samples were drawn from two UK trials, COV001 and COV002, one of which was a single-blind randomized controlled phase 2/3 trial testing AZD1222 (ChAdOx1 nCoV-19) in healthy adults. Trial participant PBMC samples were collected at day 0 and day 28 after the second dose for TCRbeta chain sequencing. The CDR3 regions of human TCRbeta chains were subjected to immunosequencing. On the authors' methods: TCRs in the repertoires were matched against a reference library of SARS-CoV-2-specific TCRs that had been generated with the MIRA antigen-specificity platform. Breadth was defined as the fraction of unique TCRs that were SARS-CoV-2-associated, and depth was defined as the fraction of total T cells that were SARS-CoV-2-associated. Using the MIRA data, each spike-specific TCR was assigned both to the spike region to which the TCR was reactive and to a CD4 or CD8 class. Log10-transformed breadth and depth values were compared by one-way ANOVA with Sidak's multiple comparisons tests. TCRdb took over this immuneACCESS table, retaining in-frame rearrangements with V and J assigned. Such tables are incomplete; in checked studies, under half of the missing clones stem from an unresolved V gene, and the remainder is unexplained. Clone size and the V and J calls come from that table; the DNA yielded D and trimming. The sample yields over 85,000 clones; 85% to 95% were counted once. Clones ranked in the top ten supply over 6% of the sample.

V is clipped by 5 bases and J by 5 bases, and the sequence between their germline boundaries is 12 bases long. Measured from the cysteine to the phenylalanine, the CDR3 is 13 residues long. The DNA shown is the 39-base CDR3, in frame from base 1. The germline V gene (reference sequence) sets CDR1 to SEHNR and CDR2 to FQNEAQ. On this clone itself: This clone's antigen is unknown. No base qualities exist here, and no much larger clone lies one base off it.

The sequenced sample was peripheral blood, obtained on day 0 of AZD1222 vaccination. This clonotype was sampled from an adult in good health. The sequence joins TRBV7-9 to TRBJ1-1; perhaps TRBD1 is the D gene, with 5 bases matching. The CDR3 is CASSRGGETEAFF. The DNA reads as follows: TGTGCCAGCAGCCGGGGAGGGGAAACTGAAGCTTTCTTT.